The count of the clone carrying this T cell receptor beta chain is one. This entry is derived from a study of blood T cell repertoires in COVID-19. This table comes from immunoSEQ multiplex PCR, and its TCRdb copy is limited to in-frame clones, with some not included. Here the sample spans roughly 220,000 clones, roughly 86% being singletons. Germline loops: CDR1 PRHDT, CDR2 FYEKMQ (reference sequence). This CDR3 contains 13 residues. The V gene lost 2 bases and the J gene lost 4 bases, with 7 bases spanning the gap. Sequencing used peripheral blood. The V gene is TRBV13, the J gene TRBJ2-3; no clear D. This TCR was sampled from a woman aged 45-65 years with COVID-19, enrolled during active disease. The chain's CDR3 is CASSLHQADTQYF. CDR3 coding DNA: TGTGCCAGCAGCTTACACCAGGCAGATACGCAGTATTTT.